These 19 T cell receptor beta chains share one sample of origin, sequenced in a study of molecular identifiers for immune sequencing clone quantification. MiXCR, applied by TCRdb to the PCR reads, yields one record per CDR3 protein. The profile covers more than 95,000 distinct CDR3 sequences, with approximately 24% appearing a single time and about 0.99% taken by the ten largest. The sequencing input was naive CD8+ T cells from blood, with Jurkat cell RNA spiked in. Subset denoted: FACS-sorted CD8+CD4-CCR7+CD45RA+ naive T cells. All receptors come from a human donor in good health. Some libraries in this study had Jurkat cell RNA spiked in.

This clonotype was observed at least ten times. The chain recombines TRBV20-1 with TRBJ2-2; D ambiguous. The germline gives CDR1 DFQATT, CDR2 SNEGSKA (reference sequence). The ends were cut back, 3 bases at V and 0 bases at J, with 8 bases in the middle. The CDR3 runs to 14 residues. The CDR3 nucleotides read TGCAGTGCTAGTTTGGAAACGAACACCGGGGAGCTGTTTTTT. Translated, it gives CSASLETNTGELFF.

To note about this clonotype: A much larger clone lies a single base off, so this may be a read error. The J gene is TRBJ1-1, the V gene TRBV7-9, with D possibly being TRBD1 (5 bases). With 0 bases removed from V and 1 base from J, the gap between germline ends came to 9 bases. The CDR3 is 15 amino acids. Germline CDR1 SEHNR, CDR2 FQNEAQ (reference sequence). The CDR3 region has the DNA TGTGCCAGCAGCTTAGCGCGGGGGACGAACACTGAAGCTTTCTTT. Its translation is CASSLARGTNTEAFF.

This clonotype was observed a few times. V and J are TRBV12-3 or TRBV12-4 and TRBJ1-5; weak D call: TRBD1 (6 bases). There are 15 residues in the CDR3. The V end was cut by 6 bases, the J end by 0 bases, with 12 bases between. CDR3: CASRDDRYSNQPQHF. CDR3 bases: TGTGCCAGCAGAGACGACAGGTATAGCAATCAGCCCCAGCATTTT.

The chain carries TRBV27 and TRBJ2-1, with 10 nucleotides matching TRBD2. Germline CDR1 reads MNHEY; CDR2 reads SMNVEV (reference sequence). J was trimmed by 4 bases and V by 7 bases; bases with no gene match: 7. The CDR3 spans 15 residues. CDR3 bases: TGTGCCAGCAAGACCGGGACTAGCGTGTACAATGAGCAGTTCTTC. It translates to CASKTGTSVYNEQFF.

The CDR3 DNA reads as TGTGCCAGCAGCTGGACTAGAGGTTACAAGCAGTACTTC. Encoded protein: CASSWTRGYKQYF. The chain is built from TRBV28 and TRBJ2-7; 7 bases fit TRBD2. CDR3 size: 13 residues. With V trimmed by 6 bases and J by 8 bases, 10 bases remained unmatched. From germline, CDR1 is MDHEN and CDR2 SYDVKM.

The table lists this clonotype with many counts. This chain connects TRBV28 to TRBJ1-5; a possible D gene is TRBD1 (5 bases). This CDR3 has 15 amino acids. CDR1 and CDR2 from the germline V gene are MDHEN and SYDVKM. Trimming pared 5 bases from V and 2 bases from J, leaving 13 bases between. This CDR3 is CASSTIRGGNQPQHF. In DNA, the CDR3 is TGTGCCAGCAGTACTATCCGGGGGGGCAATCAGCCCCAGCATTTT.

Many counts were recorded for this clonotype. J is TRBJ2-2 and V is TRBV24-1; either TRBD1 or TRBD2 may fit D (5 bases each). This CDR3 contains 16 residues. The germline V gene has CDR1 KGHDR and CDR2 SFDVKD. Between the trimmed V and J ends, which lost 3 bases and 2 bases, there was a span of 12 bases. The CDR3 spells CATSDKGRPNTGELFF. The CDR3 coding sequence is TGTGCCACCAGTGATAAGGGACGGCCAAACACCGGGGAGCTGTTTTTT.

This clonotype was detected many times. The genes are TRBV5-4 and TRBJ2-5; D uncertain. Deletions cut 4 bases from V and 4 bases from J, with 17 bases between. Germline CDR1 reads SGHNT; CDR2 reads YYREEE (reference sequence). The CDR3 has 15 residues. This chain's CDR3 is CASSVLSTERETQYF. In nucleotides, the CDR3 is TGTGCCAGCAGCGTCCTCTCCACAGAGAGAGAGACCCAGTACTTC.

In its sample, this clonotype was seen a few times. The chain joins TRBV7-9 to TRBJ2-2; no definite D call. The CDR3 loop spans 15 amino acids. Deletions cut 3 bases from V and 2 bases from J, with 10 bases between. Looked up from germline, CDR1 is SEHNR and CDR2 is FQNEAQ (reference sequence). DNA for the CDR3: TGTGCCAGCAGCTTTGTCTTTGTAAACACCGGGGAGCTGTTTTTT. It yields the protein CASSFVFVNTGELFF.

This clonotype was found many times. The chain recombines TRBV5-4 with TRBJ1-1; D gene unclear. CDR3 size: 13 residues. Germline V lookup: CDR1 SGHNT, CDR2 YYREEE (reference sequence). V lost 5 bases and J lost 0, with 8 bases in between. The CDR3 loop reads CASSSELNTEAFF. DNA of the CDR3: TGTGCCAGCAGTTCCGAATTGAACACTGAAGCTTTCTTT.

This clonotype has just a few counts. CDR3 region: CASSTRQGGYEQYF. For the CDR3, the DNA is TGTGCCAGTAGTACAAGACAGGGAGGCTACGAGCAGTACTTC. The chain combines TRBV19 with TRBJ2-7; the D gene is possibly TRBD1 (7 bases). The length of the CDR3 is 14 residues. V was shortened by 4 bases and J by 3 bases, with 13 bases between the two germline ends. Germline V CDR1 and CDR2: LNHDA, SQIVND (reference sequence).

This clonotype showed up many times. The chain carries TRBV7-9 and TRBJ1-1; D remains ambiguous. The CDR3 length is 14 residues. V was pared by 1 base and J by 4 bases, with 10 bases between. Germline V CDR1 and CDR2: SEHNR, FQNEAQ (reference sequence). Here the CDR3 DNA reads TGTGCCAGCAGCTTAGTAGAGGTCGGCACTGAAGCTTTCTTT. Encoded protein: CASSLVEVGTEAFF.

Details on this clonotype: This may be a read error: a much more frequent sequence differs by one nucleotide. The gene calls are TRBV13 and TRBJ1-5; D might be TRBD1 (5 bases). The CDR3 runs to 15 residues. The V gene's germline CDR1 is PRHDT and CDR2 FYEKMQ (reference sequence). DNA of the CDR3: TGTGCCAGCAGCTTAAAGGGGATAAGCACTCAGCCCCAGCATTTT. Translating gives CASSLKGISTQPQHF.

Comment on this clonotype: A much more abundant neighbour one base away suggests this may be a read error. The V gene is TRBV30, the J gene TRBJ2-3, with D possibly matching TRBD2 (5 bases). The V end lost 7 bases, the J end lost 2 bases, and 16 bases lay between the germline ends. The germline V gene has CDR1 GTSNPN and CDR2 SVGIG (reference sequence). This CDR3 region has 14 residues. CDR3 coding DNA: TGTGCCTCCTTCTTACCGGGAACCACAGATACGCAGTATTTT. Translation: CASFLPGTTDTQYF. Filled out from reference TRBV30 and TRBJ2-3, the complete variable domain reads SQTIHQWPATLVQPVGSPLSLECTVEGTSNPNLYWYRQAAGRGLQLLFYSVGIGQISSEVPQNLSASRPQDRQFILSSKKLLLSDSGFYLCASFLPGTTDTQYFGPGTRLTVL.

J is TRBJ2-5 and V is TRBV18; 9 bases agree with TRBD2. The CDR3 is 17 residues long. In germline, CDR1 is KGHSH, CDR2 LQKENI. J lost 1 base, V lost 0 bases, and 6 bases had no gene match. CDR3 sequence: CASSPPLAGALQETQYF. The CDR3, as DNA: TGTGCCAGCTCACCACCCTTAGCGGGGGCTCTCCAAGAGACCCAGTACTTC.

Written as DNA, the CDR3 is TGTGCCAGCAGCTTAGCGGAAGGAGGGTTTTACAATGAGCAGTTCTTC. The encoded protein is CASSLAEGGFYNEQFF. The chain recombines TRBV7-9 with TRBJ2-1, with D perhaps matching TRBD2 (6 bases). The V and J ends lost 0 bases and 4 bases respectively, with 13 bases between them. Germline values: CDR1 SEHNR, CDR2 FQNEAQ (reference sequence). The CDR3 runs 16 residues. Combining the CDR3 with reference TRBV7-9 and TRBJ2-1 gives the whole variable domain DTGVSQNPRHKITKRGQNVTFRCDPISEHNRLYWYRQTLGQGPEFLTYFQNEAQLEKSRLLSDRFSAERPKGSFSTLEIQRTEQGDSAMYLCASSLAEGGFYNEQFFGPGTRLTVL.

A word on this clonotype: A single base separates this from a much larger clone, so it may be a read error. This chain uses TRBV27 with TRBJ2-3; 9 positions match TRBD2. The CDR3 has 15 residues. In germline, CDR1 is MNHEY, CDR2 SMNVEV (reference sequence). The CDR3 DNA is TGTGCCGGCAGTTTAATGACTAGCGGAACAGATACGCAGTATTTT. This translates into CAGSLMTSGTDTQYF.

About this clonotype: One junction end does not reproduce the germline sequence, and a read error may be involved. The chain links TRBV7-2 to TRBJ2-3; no clear D gene. CDR1 and CDR2 from the germline V gene are SGHTA and FQGNSA. The CDR3 is 16 amino acids. CDR3 DNA sequence: TGTGCCAGCAGCTTAATTGAAGTCTATTCCACAGATACGCAATATTTT. Its translation is CASSLIEVYSTDTQYF.

This clonotype was seen at least ten times. The chain employs TRBV20-1 and TRBJ1-6; 9 bases are shared with TRBD1. Germline V lookup: CDR1 DFQATT, CDR2 SNEGSKA (reference sequence). J gave up 4 bases and V 5 bases, and 18 bases lay outside the gene matches. CDR3 length: 19 residues. Here the CDR3 reads CSALYTGGFYGDYNSPLHF. CDR3 coding DNA: TGCAGTGCTCTCTACACAGGGGGCTTTTACGGAGATTATAATTCACCCCTCCACTTT.